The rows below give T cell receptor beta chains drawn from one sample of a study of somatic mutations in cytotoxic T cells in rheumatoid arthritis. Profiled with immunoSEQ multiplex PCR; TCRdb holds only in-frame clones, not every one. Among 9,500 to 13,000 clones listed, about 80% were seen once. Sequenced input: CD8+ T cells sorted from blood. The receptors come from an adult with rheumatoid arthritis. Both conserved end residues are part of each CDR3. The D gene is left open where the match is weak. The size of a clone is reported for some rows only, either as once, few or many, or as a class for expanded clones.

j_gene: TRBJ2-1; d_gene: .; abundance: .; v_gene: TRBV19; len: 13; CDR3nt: TGTGCCAGTAGTATATTTAGGGAGAATGAGCAGTTCTTC; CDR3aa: CASSIFRENEQFF
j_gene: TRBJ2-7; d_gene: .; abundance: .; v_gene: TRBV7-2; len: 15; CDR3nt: TGTGCCAGCAGCCAGTCAGGGGTGAGCTTCTACGAGCAGTACTTC; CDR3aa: CASSQSGVSFYEQYF
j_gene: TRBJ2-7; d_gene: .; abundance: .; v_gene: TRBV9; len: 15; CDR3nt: TGTGCCAGCAGCGTAGGGCAGGCAAGCTCCTACGAGCAGTACTTC; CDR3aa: CASSVGQASSYEQYF
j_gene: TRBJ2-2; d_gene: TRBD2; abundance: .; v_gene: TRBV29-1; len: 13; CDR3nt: TGCAGCGTCAGTGCGGGGGACACCGGGGAGCTGTTTTTT; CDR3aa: CSVSAGDTGELFF
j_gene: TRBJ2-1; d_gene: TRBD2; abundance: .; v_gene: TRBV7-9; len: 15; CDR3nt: TGTGCCAGCAGCGTCGGGGGGGCAGCGGGCAATGAGCAGTTCTTC; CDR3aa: CASSVGGAAGNEQFF
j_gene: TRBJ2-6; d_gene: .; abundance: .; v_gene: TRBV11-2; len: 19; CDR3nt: TGTGCCAGCAGCTTAGGAGGGGCAGGGACGGCTTCTGGGGCCAACGTCCTGACTTTC; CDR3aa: CASSLGGAGTASGANVLTF
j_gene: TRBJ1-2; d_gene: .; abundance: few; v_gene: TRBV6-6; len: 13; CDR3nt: TGTGCCATCTACGAAGGGGGAAACTATGGCTACACCTTC; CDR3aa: CAIYEGGNYGYTF
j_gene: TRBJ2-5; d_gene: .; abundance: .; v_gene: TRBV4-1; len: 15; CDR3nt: TGCGCCAGCAGCCAAATGTTACAGACCCAAGAGACCCAGTACTTC; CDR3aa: CASSQMLQTQETQYF
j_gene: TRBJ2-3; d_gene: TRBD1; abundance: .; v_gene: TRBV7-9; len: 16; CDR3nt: TGTGCCGGATCATTAATAACAGGGGGAGTTACAGATACGCAGTATTTT; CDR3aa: CAGSLITGGVTDTQYF
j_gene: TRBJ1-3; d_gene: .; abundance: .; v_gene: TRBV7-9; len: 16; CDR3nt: TGTGCCAGCAGCTTAAAGGGGGTATCTCCTGGAAACACCATATATTTT; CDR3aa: CASSLKGVSPGNTIYF
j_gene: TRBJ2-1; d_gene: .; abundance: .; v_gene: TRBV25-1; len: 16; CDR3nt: TGTGCCAGCAGTGAATGGTCAGGGTTGGTCCACAATGAGCAGTTCTTC; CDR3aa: CASSEWSGLVHNEQFF
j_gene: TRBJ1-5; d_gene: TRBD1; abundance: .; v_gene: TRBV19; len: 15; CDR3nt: TGTGCCAGTAGTATAACAGGGGAGGGCAATCAGCCCCAGCATTTT; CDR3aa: CASSITGEGNQPQHF
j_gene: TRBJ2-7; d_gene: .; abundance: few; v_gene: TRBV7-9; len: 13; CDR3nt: TGTGCCAGCAGCTTAGCCTCCAGCTACGAGCAGTACTTC; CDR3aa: CASSLASSYEQYF
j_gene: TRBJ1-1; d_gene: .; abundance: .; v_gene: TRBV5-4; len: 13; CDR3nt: TGTGCCACACAACAGGGATCGAACACTGAAGCTTTCTTT; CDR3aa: CATQQGSNTEAFF
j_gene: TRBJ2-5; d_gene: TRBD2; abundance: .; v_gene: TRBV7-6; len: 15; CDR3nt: TGTGCCAGCAGCCGAAGACTAGCGGGCCAAGAGACCCAGTACTTC; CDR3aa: CASSRRLAGQETQYF
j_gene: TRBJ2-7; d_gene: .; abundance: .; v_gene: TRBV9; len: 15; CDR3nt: TGTGCCGGCAGCGTAGGGGACAACCCCACCTACGAGCAGTACTTC; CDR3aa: CAGSVGDNPTYEQYF
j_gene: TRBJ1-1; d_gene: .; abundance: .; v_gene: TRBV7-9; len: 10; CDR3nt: TGTGCCGGACAGAACACTGAAGCTTTCTTT; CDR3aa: CAGQNTEAFF
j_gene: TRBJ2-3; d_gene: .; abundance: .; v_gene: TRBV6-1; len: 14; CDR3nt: TGTGCCAGCAGTGATCGGGCCGCGGCAGATACGCAGTATTTT; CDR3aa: CASSDRAAADTQYF
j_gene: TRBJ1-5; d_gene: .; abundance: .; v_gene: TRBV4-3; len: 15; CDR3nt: TGCGCCAGCAGCCAAGATCAGGGAGGGTATCAGCCCCAGCATTTT; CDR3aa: CASSQDQGGYQPQHF
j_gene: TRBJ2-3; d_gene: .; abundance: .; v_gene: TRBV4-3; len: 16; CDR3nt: TGCGCCAGCAGCCACCGTTTGTTGACAGCCACAGATACGCAGTATTTT; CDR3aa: CASSHRLLTATDTQYF
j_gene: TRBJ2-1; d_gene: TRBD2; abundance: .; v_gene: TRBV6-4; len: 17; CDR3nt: TGTGCCAGCAGTGCGGGACTAGCGATATCTTCCTACAATGAGCAGTTCTTC; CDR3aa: CASSAGLAISSYNEQFF
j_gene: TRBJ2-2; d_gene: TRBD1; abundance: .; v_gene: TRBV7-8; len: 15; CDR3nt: TGTGCCAGCAGCTCGGGACAGAGCTACACCGGGGAGCTGTTTTTT; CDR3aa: CASSSGQSYTGELFF
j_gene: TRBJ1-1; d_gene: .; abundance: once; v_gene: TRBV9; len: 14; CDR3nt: TGTGCCAGCAGCGTAGGCCCGATGAACACTGAAGCTTTCTTT; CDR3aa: CASSVGPMNTEAFF